One T cell receptor (beta chain) is described in this entry. TCRdb reprocessed the 5' RACE reads with MiXCR, giving one entry per CDR3 protein. The sample lists approximately 5,300 distinct CDR3 sequences; approximately 31% were seen once. The memory fraction was CD4+CD45RO+CD25- cells. What was sequenced was memory CD4+ T cells sorted from a lymph node. As for subset: memory CD4+ T cells, CD4+CD45RO+CD25-. The TCR was taken from a female donor with breast cancer.

The CDR3 here is CASSLGLTNSDTDTQYF. The CDR3 DNA follows: TGCGCCAGCAGCTTGGGATTGACTAACTCGGACACAGATACGCAGTATTTT. The rearrangement joins TRBV5-1 to TRBJ2-3, with D possibly TRBD2 on 5 matching bases. From germline, CDR1 is SGHRS and CDR2 YFSETQ. CDR3 size: 17 residues. The V end lost 0 bases, the J end lost 2 bases, and 16 bases lay between the germline ends.